This is a list of T cell receptor beta chains from one sample in a study of control samples from healthy donors and cancer patients. Profiling relied on immunoSEQ multiplex PCR, and the TCRdb table lists in-frame clones only, not all of them. Of roughly 170,000 clones listed, 85% to 95% are singletons. The sample consisted of blood. Receptor source: a man between 18 and 29 years old in good health. Both conserved end residues are part of each CDR3. A D gene is named only where the DNA matches it firmly. A clone size is listed for some rows: how often the clone was seen (once, few, many), or a class if it is expanded.

V	J	size	D	DNA	CDR3
TRBV30	TRBJ1-6	once	NA	TGTGCCTGGAGACTGGATTCCTATAATTCACCCCTCCACTTT	CAWRLDSYNSPLHF
TRBV5-1	TRBJ1-1	NA	NA	TGCGCCAGCAGCTTCGATAATGTCATGAGGACTGAAGCTTTCTTT	CASSFDNVMRTEAFF
TRBV6-5	TRBJ1-5	few	TRBD1	TGTGCCAGCAAACAAGCCGGGACAGGTAATCAGCCCCAGCATTTT	CASKQAGTGNQPQHF
TRBV29-1	TRBJ2-1	NA	TRBD2	TGCAGCGTCGGGGGGGTCAACAATGAGCAGTTCTTC	CSVGGVNNEQFF
TRBV2	TRBJ2-3	NA	TRBD1	TGTGCCAGCCGGACAGGCCCCAACCCAGATACGCAGTATTTT	CASRTGPNPDTQYF
TRBV5-4	TRBJ1-1	NA	NA	TGTGCCAGCAGCCCCCCCGGGGCCGAGGGGACTGAAGCTTTCTTT	CASSPPGAEGTEAFF
TRBV18	TRBJ2-1	NA	NA	TGTGCCAGCTCACCACGACCCTACAATGAGCAGTTCTTC	CASSPRPYNEQFF
TRBV4-1	TRBJ2-7	NA	NA	TGCGCCAGCAGCCAAGATGCAGGGTCTAGCTACGAGCAGTACTTC	CASSQDAGSSYEQYF
TRBV30	TRBJ1-1	once	NA	TGTGCCGGTACTAGGACCGCTGGGGTCACTGAAGCTTTCTTT	CAGTRTAGVTEAFF
TRBV2	TRBJ2-2	NA	TRBD1	TGTGCCAGCAGTACTCGGACAGGGGAGTTCACCGGGGAGCTGTTTTTT	CASSTRTGEFTGELFF